Listed below are T cell receptor beta chains from one sample, sequenced in a study of cytomegalovirus exposure and HLA in healthy donors. Generated by immunoSEQ multiplex PCR, the TCRdb table keeps only in-frame clones and is missing some. In the table there are tens of thousands of clones, approximately 67% of which are singletons. The sequenced sample consisted of PBMCs. These receptor sequences come from a man aged 25-45 years in good health and CMV-seronegative. CDR3s include the opening cysteine and the closing phenylalanine or tryptophan. The D gene is left open where the match is weak. Only some rows state a clone size, as once, few, many or a class for expanded clones.

NA | NA | TRBJ2-2 | TRBV19 | TGTGCCACGGACAGTGCTACCGGGGAGCTGTTTTTT | CATDSATGELFF
NA | NA | TRBJ2-7 | TRBV5-6 | TGTGCCAGCAGCTTGGAAGGCGGATCATCCTTCACCTACGAGCAGTACTTC | CASSLEGGSSFTYEQYF
NA | TRBD1 | TRBJ2-7 | TRBV27 | TGTGCCAGCAGTCCGAACCTAGGGGGCACGGACGAGCAGTACTTC | CASSPNLGGTDEQYF
NA | TRBD2 | TRBJ2-3 | TRBV30 | TGTGCCTGGTCCTTAGGCGGGAGAACAGATACGCAGTATTTT | CAWSLGGRTDTQYF
NA | NA | TRBJ2-5 | TRBV6-5 | TGTGCCAGCAGTTACTGGCAGAAACAAGAGACCCAGTACTTC | CASSYWQKQETQYF
NA | TRBD1 | TRBJ2-7 | TRBV7-9 | TGTGCCAGCAGCTTAGGGGACAGGCCCGAGCAGTACTTC | CASSLGDRPEQYF
NA | TRBD2 | TRBJ2-7 | TRBV19 | TGTGCCAGTAGTCCAATCTTCGCAGGCGGGGGCGAGCAGTACTTC | CASSPIFAGGGEQYF
once | TRBD2 | TRBJ2-5 | TRBV5-1 | TGCGCCAGCAGCTTGGGAGCGGGAGGGCCGGAAGAGACCCAGTACTTC | CASSLGAGGPEETQYF
NA | TRBD1 | TRBJ2-7 | TRBV30 | TGTGCCTGGAGTCGGTGGGCGGGACAGGGGACGCGGGAGAGCCAAGAGCAGTACTTC | CAWSRWAGQGTRESQEQYF
NA | NA | TRBJ2-3 | TRBV19 | TGTGCCAGTAGTATTGGGGGCGGCGGATTTTCTCCGGCAGATACGCAGTATTTT | CASSIGGGGFSPADTQYF
few | NA | TRBJ1-1 | TRBV2 | TGTGCCAGCAGTGAAGCGCATGGGGGGAGGACTGAAGCTTTCTTT | CASSEAHGGRTEAFF
once | NA | TRBJ2-4 | TRBV27 | TGTGCCAGCAGTTCCGGGGCCAAAAACATTCAGTACTTC | CASSSGAKNIQYF
NA | NA | TRBJ1-3 | TRBV5-1 | TGCGCCAGCAGCGTGGATGGGGGCGTGTATGGAAACACCATATATTTT | CASSVDGGVYGNTIYF
NA | TRBD1 | TRBJ1-4 | TRBV16 | TGTGCCAGCAGCCCCCAGGGGGCCTCTAATGAAAAACTGTTTTTT | CASSPQGASNEKLFF
NA | TRBD1 | TRBJ2-2 | TRBV9 | TGTGCCAGCAGCAGACAGGGGTTCGGCACCGGGGAGCTGTTTTTT | CASSRQGFGTGELFF
NA | TRBD1 | TRBJ1-1 | TRBV9 | TGTGCCAGCAGCCCAGGGACAGGGAACACTGAAGCTTTCTTT | CASSPGTGNTEAFF
NA | TRBD1 | TRBJ2-7 | TRBV6-1 | TGTGCCAGCAGTGATTTAACAGGGGGAATTTACGAGCAGTACTTC | CASSDLTGGIYEQYF
NA | NA | TRBJ1-2 | TRBV4-1 | TGCGCCAGCAGCCAAGATGTGGGGGGGCCTACCTATGGCTACACCTTC | CASSQDVGGPTYGYTF
NA | TRBD1 | TRBJ1-5 | TRBV5-1 | TGCGCCAGCAGCTTGACAGGGGCGAGCGGCCCTAATCAGCCCCAGCATTTT | CASSLTGASGPNQPQHF
medium-sized | TRBD1 | TRBJ2-3 | TRBV15 | TGTGCCACCAGCAATGAGGACAGGGCCTCAGATACGCAGTATTTT | CATSNEDRASDTQYF
NA | NA | TRBJ2-7 | TRBV25-1 | TGTGCCAGCAGTGAAGGGCATTACGAGCAGTACTTC | CASSEGHYEQYF
NA | NA | TRBJ2-1 | TRBV5-4 | TGTGCCAGCAGCCGACTACTACAAGGCAATGAGCAGTTCTTC | CASSRLLQGNEQFF
NA | NA | TRBJ2-7 | TRBV18 | TGTGCCAGCTCACCACTTTGGGGCGACACACGATACGAGCAGTACTTC | CASSPLWGDTRYEQYF
NA | NA | TRBJ1-4 | TRBV7-2 | TGTGCCAGCAGCTTCGACAGGAATAGCGAAAAACTGTTTTTT | CASSFDRNSEKLFF
few | TRBD1 | TRBJ2-4 | TRBV30 | TGTGCCTGGACGCACAGGGGCGTTTTAGCCAAAAACATTCAGTACTTC | CAWTHRGVLAKNIQYF
NA | NA | TRBJ1-2 | TRBV6-1 | TGTGCCAGCAGTGAAGCGGGGGGGCGTCCCTATGGCTACACCTTC | CASSEAGGRPYGYTF
NA | TRBD1 | TRBJ1-5 | TRBV9 | TGTGCCAGCAGCACCCAGCCGGGACAGGGGGCTTATAGCAATCAGCCCCAGCATTTT | CASSTQPGQGAYSNQPQHF
once | TRBD1 | TRBJ2-7 | TRBV5-1 | TGCGCCAGCAGGCGGACAGGGAACTCCCTCGAGCAGTACTTC | CASRRTGNSLEQYF
NA | TRBD2 | TRBJ2-1 | TRBV2 | TGTGCCAGCAGTGACGGACTAGCGGGAGGGCCTTACAATGAGCAGTTCTTC | CASSDGLAGGPYNEQFF
NA | TRBD1 | TRBJ1-2 | TRBV5-4 | TGTGCCAGCAGCTTCGGGACAGGGCTTCCGTATGGCTACACCTTC | CASSFGTGLPYGYTF
NA | TRBD2 | TRBJ2-5 | TRBV20-1 | TGCAGTGGTAGCGGGAAAGAGACCCAGTACTTC | CSGSGKETQYF
once | TRBD1 | TRBJ2-7 | TRBV7-9 | TGTGCCAGCAGCTCGTGGGACAGTACCTACGAGCAGTACTTC | CASSSWDSTYEQYF
NA | TRBD1 | TRBJ2-5 | TRBV6-5 | TGTGCCAGCAGTTTGGGACAGATCGGGGAGACCCAGTACTTC | CASSLGQIGETQYF
NA | NA | TRBJ2-7 | TRBV6-1 | TGTGCCAGCAGTGCCCCGGGTAACGAGCAGTACTTC | CASSAPGNEQYF
NA | TRBD2 | TRBJ2-1 | TRBV6-4 | TGTGCCAGCAGTGTTGGACTAGCGAATAATGAGCAGTTCTTC | CASSVGLANNEQFF
few | TRBD2 | TRBJ2-5 | TRBV15 | TGTGCCACCAGCAGAGATGGAAGACTAGCGGGCCAAGAGACCCAGTACTTC | CATSRDGRLAGQETQYF
NA | TRBD1 | TRBJ1-2 | TRBV28 | TGTGCCAGCAGTGAGGGGGCGGGCCCCGGCTACACCTTC | CASSEGAGPGYTF
NA | TRBD2 | TRBJ2-7 | TRBV27 | TGTGCCAGCAGGGGTGCGGGAGGGTCCTACGAGCAGTACTTC | CASRGAGGSYEQYF
few | TRBD2 | TRBJ2-5 | TRBV6-1 | TGTGCCAGCAGTGAACTAGCGGGAGGGCCCGAGACCCAGTACTTC | CASSELAGGPETQYF
NA | TRBD1 | TRBJ1-1 | TRBV19 | TGTGCCAGTAGTATTTCACAGGGGACTGAAGCTTTCTTT | CASSISQGTEAFF
NA | NA | TRBJ2-5 | TRBV18 | TGTGCCAGCTCACCCCGAGAGACCCAGTACTTC | CASSPRETQYF
NA | NA | TRBJ2-3 | TRBV28 | TGTGCCAGCAGTGCGAGCACAGATACGCAGTATTTT | CASSASTDTQYF
NA | NA | TRBJ1-2 | TRBV16 | TGTGCCAGCAGCCAAACCAGGAGGGGGGGCGTACAAACCTCTGGCTATGGCTACACCTTC | CASSQTRRGGVQTSGYGYTF
NA | NA | TRBJ2-1 | TRBV2 | TGTGCCAGCAGTGACGGACTCCAGCGGATCTACAATGGGCAGTTCTTC | CASSDGLQRIYNGQFF
NA | NA | TRBJ2-7 | TRBV7-9 | TGTTCCAGCAGCTTCGCTAACTACGAGCAGTACTTC | CSSSFANYEQYF
NA | NA | TRBJ2-7 | TRBV7-8 | TGTGCCAGCAGCTTAGGTTTCAGAAACTACGAGCAGTACTTC | CASSLGFRNYEQYF
NA | TRBD1 | TRBJ2-2 | TRBV29-1 | TGCAGCGTTGAGGGCACAGGGGCAACGAACACCGGGGAGCTGTTTTTT | CSVEGTGATNTGELFF
NA | NA | TRBJ1-2 | TRBV7-2 | TGTGCCAGCAGCTTATTCATCTTAGACAGAACTAACTATGGCTACACCTTC | CASSLFILDRTNYGYTF
NA | NA | TRBJ2-3 | TRBV6-6 | TGTGCCAGCAGTCCGCATCGGACAGAGACAGATACGCAGTATTTT | CASSPHRTETDTQYF
once | TRBD1 | TRBJ2-5 | TRBV16 | TGTGCCAGCAGCCCGCGACAGGGGGCAGAGACCCAGTACTTC | CASSPRQGAETQYF
NA | NA | TRBJ1-2 | TRBV6-1 | TGTGCCAGCAGTGAATCGAGGACGGCGGGCGGTGGCACCTTC | CASSESRTAGGGTF
NA | TRBD2 | TRBJ2-3 | TRBV29-1 | TGCAGCGCATTAGCGGGAGGAAGCACAGATACGCAGTATTTT | CSALAGGSTDTQYF
NA | TRBD2 | TRBJ2-1 | TRBV5-1 | TGCGCCAGCAGCAGGGACACCCGACTAGCGGTGAATGAGCAGTTCTTC | CASSRDTRLAVNEQFF
few | TRBD2 | TRBJ2-3 | TRBV27 | TGTGCCAGCAGTTTAGGCGGGAGCGGGACAGATACGCAGTATTTT | CASSLGGSGTDTQYF
NA | TRBD1 | TRBJ1-3 | TRBV4-1 | TGCGCCAGCAGGGGGACAGGGAGTGGAAACACCATATATTTT | CASRGTGSGNTIYF
NA | TRBD1 | TRBJ2-1 | TRBV30 | TGTGCCTGGGCCTCCGGGACAGGGGATTATGAGCAGTTCTTC | CAWASGTGDYEQFF
NA | TRBD2 | TRBJ2-7 | TRBV27 | TGTGCCAGCAGTTTTAGCGGGAGGAACGAGCAGTACTTC | CASSFSGRNEQYF
NA | TRBD1 | TRBJ1-2 | TRBV30 | TGTGCCTGGAGCGCCCTAGGGACAGGGGGGGGGTATGGCTACACCTTC | CAWSALGTGGGYGYTF
few | TRBD2 | TRBJ2-1 | TRBV30 | TGTGCCTGGACGGTCCTAGCGGGAGGAACAGCTGAGCAGTTCTTC | CAWTVLAGGTAEQFF